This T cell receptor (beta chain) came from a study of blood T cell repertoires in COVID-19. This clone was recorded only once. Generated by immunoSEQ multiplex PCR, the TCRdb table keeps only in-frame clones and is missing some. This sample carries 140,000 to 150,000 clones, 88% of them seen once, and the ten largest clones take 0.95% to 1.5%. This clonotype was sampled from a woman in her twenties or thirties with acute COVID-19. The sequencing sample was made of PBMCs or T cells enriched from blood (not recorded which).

This CDR3 reads CASTPSSTGSTEAFF. The CDR3 DNA follows: TGTGCCAGCACCCCGTCGTCCACAGGGAGCACTGAAGCTTTCTTT. V usage is TRBV6-2 or TRBV6-3 and J usage is TRBJ1-1; D possibly corresponds to TRBD1 (6 bases). The CDR3 runs to 15 residues. Germline values: CDR1 MNHEY, CDR2 SVGEGT. V was trimmed by 7 bases and J by 4 bases, leaving 19 bases between them.